Listed below are T cell receptor beta chains from one sample, sequenced in a study of blood T cells in healthy people across ages. MiXCR, applied by TCRdb to the 5' RACE reads, yields one record per CDR3 protein. The data hold approximately 690,000 distinct CDR3 sequences, with around 54% observed a single time. The sequencing sample was made of blood. The receptors derive from a man aged 55 to 70 in good health. Each CDR3 is given with its conserved first and last residue. The order of the fields is V gene, J gene, clone size, D gene, CDR3 DNA, CDR3 protein. A D gene is named only where the DNA matches it firmly. The size entry is marked missing in some rows and otherwise reads once, few, many or a size class.

V gene: TRBV12-3/TRBV12-4; J gene: TRBJ2-7; clone size: few; D gene: TRBD2; CDR3 DNA: TGTGCCAGCAGTTCGAGGGGACTAGCGGCCTACGAGCAGTACTTC; CDR3 protein: CASSSRGLAAYEQYF
V gene: TRBV29-1; J gene: TRBJ2-5; clone size: few; D gene: TRBD1; CDR3 DNA: TGCAGCGTTGATTCAGGGGGCCGAGAGACCCAGTACTTC; CDR3 protein: CSVDSGGRETQYF
V gene: TRBV5-1; J gene: TRBJ2-5; clone size: few; D gene: -; CDR3 DNA: TGCGCCAGCAGCTTTGGGGGCAGCCAAGAGACCCAGTACTTC; CDR3 protein: CASSFGGSQETQYF
V gene: TRBV20-1; J gene: TRBJ2-7; clone size: -; D gene: TRBD1; CDR3 DNA: TGCAGTGCTAGACCCAGGGGGATTCTCTACGAGCAGTACTTC; CDR3 protein: CSARPRGILYEQYF
V gene: TRBV20-1; J gene: TRBJ2-7; clone size: few; D gene: TRBD1; CDR3 DNA: TGCAGTGCCAAATATGGACAGGGTTACGAGCAGTACTTC; CDR3 protein: CSAKYGQGYEQYF
V gene: TRBV12-3/TRBV12-4; J gene: TRBJ1-6; clone size: -; D gene: -; CDR3 DNA: TGTGCCAGCAGTCCCGGACAGATTAATTCACCCCTCCACTTT; CDR3 protein: CASSPGQINSPLHF
V gene: TRBV29-1; J gene: TRBJ2-7; clone size: -; D gene: -; CDR3 DNA: TGCAGCGTTGAATTAGGGACCACGGAGCAGTACTTC; CDR3 protein: CSVELGTTEQYF
V gene: TRBV18; J gene: TRBJ1-2; clone size: -; D gene: -; CDR3 DNA: TGTGCCAGCTCACCATTCACCGCTAGCGGAGGGGGTTTAAATGGCTACACCTTC; CDR3 protein: CASSPFTASGGGLNGYTF
V gene: TRBV3-1; J gene: TRBJ1-4; clone size: -; D gene: -; CDR3 DNA: TGTGCCAGCAGCCAAGAGATCGGTGAAAAACTGTTTTTT; CDR3 protein: CASSQEIGEKLFF
V gene: TRBV5-1; J gene: TRBJ2-7; clone size: -; D gene: TRBD1; CDR3 DNA: TGCGCCAGCAGCTTACCGGGACAGGGCAGAGAAGAGCAGTACTTC; CDR3 protein: CASSLPGQGREEQYF
V gene: TRBV2; J gene: TRBJ2-5; clone size: -; D gene: -; CDR3 DNA: TGTGCCAGCAGTGTCCTGGGGGAGACCCAGTACTTC; CDR3 protein: CASSVLGETQYF
V gene: TRBV4-1; J gene: TRBJ1-2; clone size: -; D gene: -; CDR3 DNA: TGCGCCAGCAGCGAGAACCCGGGAGGACCGTATGGCTACACCTTC; CDR3 protein: CASSENPGGPYGYTF
V gene: TRBV4-1; J gene: TRBJ1-1; clone size: -; D gene: TRBD1; CDR3 DNA: TGCGCCAGCAGCCATCCCGGGACAGGGAGGGGCGCTTTCTTT; CDR3 protein: CASSHPGTGRGAFF
V gene: TRBV12-3/TRBV12-4; J gene: TRBJ1-2; clone size: -; D gene: -; CDR3 DNA: TGTGCCAGCAGTTTCCAGGACAGAAACTATGGCTACACCTTC; CDR3 protein: CASSFQDRNYGYTF
V gene: TRBV2; J gene: TRBJ2-3; clone size: -; D gene: TRBD2; CDR3 DNA: TGTGCCAGCCGGGGACTAGCGGGGGCGGGAGATACGCAGTATTTT; CDR3 protein: CASRGLAGAGDTQYF
V gene: TRBV24-1; J gene: TRBJ1-2; clone size: -; D gene: -; CDR3 DNA: TGTGCCAGTGATCCCGTGCGGTCGGATGGCTACACCTTC; CDR3 protein: CASDPVRSDGYTF
V gene: TRBV4-1; J gene: TRBJ1-4; clone size: -; D gene: -; CDR3 DNA: TGCGCCAGCAGCCAAGATAAGGGCGATAATGAAAAACTGTTTTTT; CDR3 protein: CASSQDKGDNEKLFF
V gene: TRBV5-1; J gene: TRBJ2-5; clone size: -; D gene: TRBD1; CDR3 DNA: TGCGCCAGCAGCTTAAACGGACAGGGGGAGGGAGAGACCCAGTACTTC; CDR3 protein: CASSLNGQGEGETQYF
V gene: TRBV11-2; J gene: TRBJ1-1; clone size: once; D gene: -; CDR3 DNA: TGTGCCAGCAGCCCGGGACGTGGAGGGGGAAACACTGAAGCTTTCTTT; CDR3 protein: CASSPGRGGGNTEAFF
V gene: TRBV5-1; J gene: TRBJ2-3; clone size: -; D gene: TRBD1; CDR3 DNA: TGCGCCAGCAGCGCAGGGACAGGGGGCCGAGATACGCAGTATTTT; CDR3 protein: CASSAGTGGRDTQYF
V gene: TRBV9; J gene: TRBJ2-3; clone size: -; D gene: -; CDR3 DNA: TGTGCCAGCAGCGTAGGAATTAACCCAGTATCCGATACGCAGTATTTT; CDR3 protein: CASSVGINPVSDTQYF
V gene: TRBV5-5; J gene: TRBJ2-7; clone size: -; D gene: -; CDR3 DNA: TGTGCCAGCAGCCTCAATACAGGGTATAGCGAGCAGTACTTC; CDR3 protein: CASSLNTGYSEQYF
V gene: TRBV3-1; J gene: TRBJ2-4; clone size: -; D gene: -; CDR3 DNA: TGTGCCAGCAGCCAAGAACAAGGCCAAGCCAAAAACATTCAGTACTTC; CDR3 protein: CASSQEQGQAKNIQYF
V gene: TRBV20-1; J gene: TRBJ2-7; clone size: few; D gene: TRBD2; CDR3 DNA: TGCAGTGCTAGTACTAGGCGGGAGGCCTACGAGCAGTACTTC; CDR3 protein: CSASTRREAYEQYF
V gene: TRBV6-1; J gene: TRBJ1-1; clone size: few; D gene: TRBD1; CDR3 DNA: TGTGCCAGCGCGACAGGGATTAACACTGAAGCTTTCTTT; CDR3 protein: CASATGINTEAFF
V gene: TRBV10-3; J gene: TRBJ2-3; clone size: -; D gene: -; CDR3 DNA: TGTGCCACCGCAGCGGGCTCACGCACAGATACGCAGTATTTT; CDR3 protein: CATAAGSRTDTQYF
V gene: TRBV6-1; J gene: TRBJ2-5; clone size: -; D gene: -; CDR3 DNA: TGTGCCGGCGCCGGCCGAGTGGGAGAGACCCAGTACTTC; CDR3 protein: CAGAGRVGETQYF
V gene: TRBV14; J gene: TRBJ2-7; clone size: -; D gene: TRBD2; CDR3 DNA: TGTGCCAGCAGCCCCCTAGCGGGCGTCTCCTACAATGAGCAGTACTTC; CDR3 protein: CASSPLAGVSYNEQYF
V gene: TRBV18; J gene: TRBJ2-1; clone size: -; D gene: TRBD1; CDR3 DNA: TGTGCCAGCTCACGAGTGGACAGGGAGAATGAGCAGTTCTTC; CDR3 protein: CASSRVDRENEQFF
V gene: TRBV20-1; J gene: TRBJ2-3; clone size: -; D gene: TRBD1; CDR3 DNA: TGCAGTGCTGGACAGGGACAGACAAACACAGATACGCAGTATTTT; CDR3 protein: CSAGQGQTNTDTQYF
V gene: TRBV5-1; J gene: TRBJ2-7; clone size: -; D gene: TRBD1; CDR3 DNA: TGCGCCAGCAGCGACGACAGGGGGGAGTCCTACGAGCAGTACTTC; CDR3 protein: CASSDDRGESYEQYF
V gene: TRBV16; J gene: TRBJ2-5; clone size: few; D gene: -; CDR3 DNA: TGTGCCAGCAGCCAAGCGTCGTGGGGGGAAGAGACCCAGTACTTC; CDR3 protein: CASSQASWGEETQYF
V gene: TRBV14; J gene: TRBJ2-5; clone size: -; D gene: -; CDR3 DNA: TGTGCCAGCAGCCAAGATCCCCAAGAGACCCAGTACTTC; CDR3 protein: CASSQDPQETQYF
V gene: TRBV5-1; J gene: TRBJ2-3; clone size: -; D gene: TRBD1; CDR3 DNA: TGCGCCAGCAGCCCGTGGACAGGGGAGAGGACAGATACGCAGTATTTT; CDR3 protein: CASSPWTGERTDTQYF
V gene: TRBV6-6; J gene: TRBJ2-7; clone size: -; D gene: -; CDR3 DNA: TGTGCCAGCAGTTACTACGCAAACTACGAGCAGTACTTC; CDR3 protein: CASSYYANYEQYF
V gene: TRBV4-1; J gene: TRBJ2-4; clone size: -; D gene: -; CDR3 DNA: TGCGCCAGCAGCCAAGCAGGGATCGGGTTGGGCAAAAACATTCAGTACTTC; CDR3 protein: CASSQAGIGLGKNIQYF
V gene: TRBV5-4; J gene: TRBJ2-1; clone size: -; D gene: -; CDR3 DNA: TGTGCCAGCAGCTTGGTTCCCGCCCGAGCGGTAGATGATGAGCAGTTCTTC; CDR3 protein: CASSLVPARAVDDEQFF
V gene: TRBV9; J gene: TRBJ1-2; clone size: -; D gene: -; CDR3 DNA: TGTGCCAGCTCCCTGGACGCTACAGCGAACTATGGCTACACCTTC; CDR3 protein: CASSLDATANYGYTF
V gene: TRBV21-1; J gene: TRBJ1-2; clone size: few; D gene: -; CDR3 DNA: TGTGCCAGCAGCACGCAACCTGTGTCGGGGGGCGCGAGCTATGGCTACACCTTC; CDR3 protein: CASSTQPVSGGASYGYTF
V gene: TRBV14; J gene: TRBJ2-1; clone size: -; D gene: TRBD2; CDR3 DNA: TGTGCCAGCAGCCAACGCTCTAGCGGCGAGCAGTTCTTC; CDR3 protein: CASSQRSSGEQFF
V gene: TRBV10-3; J gene: TRBJ2-3; clone size: -; D gene: -; CDR3 DNA: TGTGCCATCAGTCTCGGACAGTCTAGCACAGATACGCAGTATTTT; CDR3 protein: CAISLGQSSTDTQYF
V gene: TRBV6-1; J gene: TRBJ2-1; clone size: -; D gene: -; CDR3 DNA: TGTGCCAGCAGAACTACAGGGATGAGCTCCTACAATGAGCAGTTCTTC; CDR3 protein: CASRTTGMSSYNEQFF
V gene: TRBV5-4; J gene: TRBJ2-4; clone size: -; D gene: -; CDR3 DNA: TGTGCCAGCAGCTTGGCGGTGGCAGAAGCCAAAAACATTCAGTACTTC; CDR3 protein: CASSLAVAEAKNIQYF
V gene: TRBV18; J gene: TRBJ2-7; clone size: -; D gene: -; CDR3 DNA: TGTGCCAGCTCACCACGGGGGCGCTCCTCCTACGAGCAGTACTTC; CDR3 protein: CASSPRGRSSYEQYF
V gene: TRBV4-2; J gene: TRBJ2-1; clone size: -; D gene: TRBD1; CDR3 DNA: TGTGCCAGCAGCTTTGAGACAGGGGAGTACAATGAGCAGTTCTTC; CDR3 protein: CASSFETGEYNEQFF
V gene: TRBV7-9; J gene: TRBJ2-5; clone size: many; D gene: TRBD1; CDR3 DNA: TGTGCCAGCAGCTTCACAGGGGGTCGGCAAGAGACCCAGTACTTC; CDR3 protein: CASSFTGGRQETQYF
V gene: TRBV6-1; J gene: TRBJ2-5; clone size: -; D gene: -; CDR3 DNA: TGTGCCAGCAGTGAAGTCAGGGAGGAGACCCAGTACTTC; CDR3 protein: CASSEVREETQYF
V gene: TRBV25-1; J gene: TRBJ1-6; clone size: -; D gene: TRBD1; CDR3 DNA: TGTGCCAGCAGTGAAGACAGGGGGAATTCACCCCTCCACTTT; CDR3 protein: CASSEDRGNSPLHF
V gene: TRBV4-2; J gene: TRBJ1-6; clone size: -; D gene: -; CDR3 DNA: TGTGCCAGCAGCCAGGGACAAAACTATAATTCACCCCTCCACTTT; CDR3 protein: CASSQGQNYNSPLHF
V gene: TRBV6-1; J gene: TRBJ2-5; clone size: -; D gene: -; CDR3 DNA: TGTGCCAGCAGAGAAGAGGGCTCGGGGTCCCCGGGTACCCAGTACTTC; CDR3 protein: CASREEGSGSPGTQYF